This T cell receptor beta chain is from a study of T cells in Graves' hyperthyroidism and ophthalmopathy. The wider study: The initial diagnosis was the point when peripheral blood was collected, ahead of any treatment.

From germline, CDR1 is PRHDT and CDR2 FYEKMQ (reference sequence). The CDR3 covers 13 residues. V lost 3 bases to trimming and J lost 8 bases, with 13 bases between them. RNA transcripts were the template for amplifying TCR beta CDR3 regions. Using the HTBI primer set, a first-round RT-PCR was run on the TCR CDR3. One entry per CDR3 protein, called by TCRdb with MiXCR from the multiplex PCR reads. In the table there are hundreds of thousands of distinct CDR3 sequences, under 20% of which are singletons. Used for diagnoses were clinical symptoms, serum thyroxine and TRAb, thyroid ultrasound and orbital computed tomography.

The sequenced sample was blood. This TCR came from a woman aged 45-59 years with Graves' hyperthyroidism that later progressed to Graves' ophthalmopathy. This chain uses TRBV13 with TRBJ1-2; D gene ambiguous. Here the CDR3 DNA reads TGTGCCAGCAGCTTCGAAACGATAGGAGGCTACACCTTC. Translation gives CASSFETIGGYTF. The complete variable domain, with remaining parts taken from reference TRBV13 and TRBJ1-2, reads AAGVIQSPRHLIKEKRETATLKCYPIPRHDTVYWYQQGPGQDPQFLISFYEKMQSDKGSIPDRFSAQQFSDYHSELNMSSLELGDSALYFCASSFETIGGYTFGSGTRLTVV.